Listed below are T cell receptor beta chains from one sample, sequenced in a study of shared clonotypes between healthy human individuals. The repertoire was sequenced with immunoSEQ multiplex PCR; TCRdb's copy has only in-frame clones and lacks some. The sample carries more than 400,000 clones, about 84% recorded once. The sequenced material came from PBMCs. The receptors come from a woman aged 40 to 55 in good health. Some clones in this sample may be carry-over from other donors' samples. CDR3s include the opening cysteine and the closing phenylalanine or tryptophan. D genes are given only for firm matches. Clone size is stated in some rows and not others, as once, few, many or a class when expanded.

D: .; V: TRBV18; size: .; J: TRBJ2-2; CDR3: CASQGTGELFF; DNA: TGTGCCAGTCAGGGGACCGGGGAGCTGTTTTTT
D: TRBD2; V: TRBV6-4; size: many; J: TRBJ2-3; CDR3: CASSHGAGGADTQYF; DNA: TGTGCCAGCAGTCACGGAGCGGGAGGCGCCGATACGCAGTATTTT
D: .; V: TRBV7-9; size: .; J: TRBJ2-3; CDR3: CASSLRDRAGLAAGYTQYF; DNA: TGTGCCAGCAGCTTAAGGGACAGGGCTGGACTAGCGGCTGGATATACGCAGTATTTT
D: TRBD2; V: TRBV29-1; size: .; J: TRBJ2-1; CDR3: CSVASSGRDNEQFF; DNA: TGCAGCGTTGCCTCTAGCGGGAGGGACAATGAGCAGTTCTTC
D: .; V: TRBV28; size: .; J: TRBJ2-7; CDR3: CASSPDPDSGRSYF; DNA: TGTGCCAGCAGTCCCGACCCGGACAGCGGTCGTTCGTACTTC
D: .; V: TRBV7-2; size: .; J: TRBJ2-1; CDR3: CASSTARRLYNEQFF; DNA: TGTGCCAGCAGCACCGCTAGGAGGTTATACAATGAGCAGTTCTTC
D: .; V: TRBV7-3; size: .; J: TRBJ1-1; CDR3: CASSLFQGDTEAFF; DNA: TGTGCCAGCAGCTTGTTCCAAGGAGACACTGAAGCTTTCTTT
D: TRBD1; V: TRBV11-2; size: few; J: TRBJ2-7; CDR3: CASSPRTGTSYEQYF; DNA: TGTGCCAGCAGCCCCCGGACAGGAACCTCCTACGAGCAGTACTTC
D: .; V: TRBV11-2; size: .; J: TRBJ2-5; CDR3: CASSLAQKGTQYF; DNA: TGTGCCAGCAGCTTAGCTCAGAAGGGGACCCAGTACTTC
D: .; V: TRBV7-9; size: .; J: TRBJ1-3; CDR3: CASTRNFGNTIYF; DNA: TGTGCCAGCACCAGAAACTTCGGAAACACCATATATTTT
D: .; V: TRBV28; size: .; J: TRBJ1-1; CDR3: CASSLFGDFTEAFF; DNA: TGTGCCAGCAGTTTATTCGGGGATTTCACTGAAGCTTTCTTT
D: .; V: TRBV18; size: many; J: TRBJ1-2; CDR3: CASSPPRPGEGYTF; DNA: TGTGCCAGCTCACCACCGCGGCCAGGGGAGGGCTACACCTTC
D: TRBD2; V: TRBV6-1; size: many; J: TRBJ2-7; CDR3: CASSGVKASGSIKQYF; DNA: TGTGCCAGCAGTGGTGTAAAGGCTAGCGGGAGTATTAAGCAGTACTTC
D: .; V: TRBV13; size: .; J: TRBJ2-3; CDR3: CASSLGLISTDTQYF; DNA: TGTGCCAGCAGCTTAGGTCTGATTAGCACAGATACGCAGTATTTT
D: TRBD2; V: TRBV2; size: .; J: TRBJ2-1; CDR3: CASSRTSGRNEQFF; DNA: TGTGCCAGCAGTAGGACTAGCGGTAGGAATGAGCAGTTCTTC
D: TRBD1; V: TRBV25-1; size: .; J: TRBJ2-5; CDR3: CASSENRGGETQYF; DNA: TGTGCCAGCAGTGAAAACAGGGGCGGCGAGACCCAGTACTTC
D: .; V: TRBV5-6; size: .; J: TRBJ1-1; CDR3: CASSSGLNTEAFF; DNA: TGTGCCAGCAGTTCGGGACTGAACACTGAAGCTTTCTTT
D: .; V: TRBV7-9; size: .; J: TRBJ2-5; CDR3: CASSLEGGGETQYF; DNA: TGTGCCAGCAGCTTAGAGGGAGGGGGAGAGACCCAGTACTTC
D: TRBD2; V: TRBV19; size: .; J: TRBJ2-3; CDR3: CASSMLAETDTQYF; DNA: TGTGCCAGTAGTATGCTAGCGGAAACAGATACGCAGTATTTT
D: .; V: TRBV18; size: .; J: TRBJ1-1; CDR3: CASSDRRNTEAFF; DNA: TGTGCCAGCTCGGACCGAAGGAACACTGAAGCTTTCTTT
D: .; V: TRBV5-1; size: once; J: TRBJ2-3; CDR3: CASSLSEGRTDTQYF; DNA: TGCGCCAGCAGCCTATCTGAAGGGCGGACAGATACGCAGTATTTT
D: .; V: TRBV18; size: once; J: TRBJ1-5; CDR3: CASSPGRGQPQHF; DNA: TGTGCCAGCTCCCCGGGTAGGGGACAGCCCCAGCATTTT
D: TRBD1; V: TRBV19; size: .; J: TRBJ1-1; CDR3: CASSILGQGTADTEAFF; DNA: TGTGCCAGTAGTATCCTCGGACAGGGGACGGCGGACACTGAAGCTTTCTTT
D: .; V: TRBV28; size: .; J: TRBJ2-7; CDR3: CASSPQRYEQYF; DNA: TGTGCCAGCAGCCCTCAGCGTTACGAGCAGTACTTC
D: .; V: TRBV28; size: .; J: TRBJ1-5; CDR3: CASSFRGGNQPQHF; DNA: TGTGCCAGCAGTTTCCGGGGGGGCAATCAGCCCCAGCATTTT
D: TRBD2; V: TRBV28; size: .; J: TRBJ2-7; CDR3: CASSPLAGSRYEQYF; DNA: TGTGCCAGCAGCCCACTAGCGGGAAGTCGTTACGAGCAGTACTTC
D: .; V: TRBV20-1; size: many; J: TRBJ1-1; CDR3: CSAKMNTEAFF; DNA: TGCAGTGCTAAAATGAACACTGAAGCTTTCTTT
D: .; V: TRBV6-1; size: once; J: TRBJ2-3; CDR3: CASSEGSVGYDTQYF; DNA: TGTGCCAGCAGTGAAGGCAGTGTGGGGTATGATACGCAGTATTTT
D: TRBD1; V: TRBV29-1; size: .; J: TRBJ2-3; CDR3: CSVEGGKGGAGTDTQYF; DNA: TGCAGCGTTGAAGGAGGGAAAGGGGGCGCCGGCACAGATACGCAGTATTTT
D: .; V: TRBV19; size: .; J: TRBJ1-1; CDR3: CASRSDSGSTEAFF; DNA: TGTGCCAGTAGATCCGATTCGGGGAGCACTGAAGCTTTCTTT
D: .; V: TRBV18; size: .; J: TRBJ2-1; CDR3: CASSPPPGGPAYNEQFF; DNA: TGTGCCAGCTCACCCCCCCCCGGCGGGCCGGCCTACAATGAGCAGTTCTTC
D: .; V: TRBV21-1; size: .; J: TRBJ1-5; CDR3: CASSKVPGRGQPQHF; DNA: TGTGCCAGCAGCAAAGTGCCAGGGAGGGGGCAGCCCCAGCATTTT
D: TRBD2; V: TRBV25-1; size: once; J: TRBJ2-5; CDR3: CASSPGLGPTETQYF; DNA: TGTGCCAGCAGTCCGGGACTAGGGCCAACGGAGACCCAGTACTTC
D: .; V: TRBV10-3; size: .; J: TRBJ1-1; CDR3: CAISTDMNTEAFF; DNA: TGTGCCATCAGTACCGACATGAACACTGAAGCTTTCTTT
D: .; V: TRBV7-9; size: .; J: TRBJ1-1; CDR3: CASSLVVGWRTEAFF; DNA: TGTGCCAGCAGCTTAGTCGTCGGTTGGCGGACTGAAGCTTTCTTT
D: .; V: TRBV19; size: .; J: TRBJ2-7; CDR3: CASSKGSTGNYEQYF; DNA: TGTGCCAGTAGTAAAGGCTCTACAGGGAACTACGAGCAGTACTTC
D: TRBD1; V: TRBV5-1; size: .; J: TRBJ2-2; CDR3: CASSLGQGASGELFF; DNA: TGCGCCAGCAGCTTGGGACAGGGGGCCTCCGGGGAGCTGTTTTTT
D: .; V: TRBV7-8; size: .; J: TRBJ2-5; CDR3: CASRPTGRFLETQYF; DNA: TGTGCCAGCAGGCCGACAGGTCGGTTTTTAGAGACCCAGTACTTC
D: TRBD2; V: TRBV5-1; size: .; J: TRBJ2-1; CDR3: CASSFGLADIYNEQFF; DNA: TGCGCCAGCAGCTTCGGACTAGCGGATATATACAATGAGCAGTTCTTC
D: .; V: TRBV18; size: .; J: TRBJ1-2; CDR3: CASSPDGSYGYTF; DNA: TGTGCCAGCTCACCAGATGGTAGCTATGGCTACACCTTC
D: .; V: TRBV15; size: .; J: TRBJ1-1; CDR3: CATSRDLNTEAFF; DNA: TGTGCCACCAGCAGAGATTTGAACACTGAAGCTTTCTTT
D: .; V: TRBV5-7; size: few; J: TRBJ1-1; CDR3: CASSLIRANTEAFF; DNA: TGTGCCAGCAGCTTAATCAGGGCGAACACTGAAGCTTTCTTT